The clone carrying this T cell receptor beta chain was seen at least ten times. TCRdb itself ran the PCR reads through MiXCR, one entry per CDR3 protein. The data show just over 40,000 distinct CDR3 sequences, around 18% seen once. These data are taken from a study of molecular identifiers for immune sequencing clone quantification. Across the study: In the replicates, RNA derived from around 20,000 or 100,000 naive CD8 cells was divided into five parts, and four were sequenced.

Sorting selected naive CD8 T cells with a CD8+CD4-CCR7+CD45RA+ phenotype. J was trimmed by 0 bases and V by 10 bases; bases with no gene match: 3. The germline CDR1 and CDR2 sequences are SNHLY and FYNNEI. This CDR3 region has 12 residues. V usage is TRBV2 and J usage is TRBJ2-7; 7 bases match TRBD1. The sample taken for sequencing was naive CD8+ T cells from blood, with Jurkat cell RNA spiked in. Subset reported: FACS-sorted CD8+CD4-CCR7+CD45RA+ naive T cells. The TCR was taken from a human donor in good health. Some libraries in this study had Jurkat cell RNA spiked in. CDR3 protein: CATRDSSYEQYF. CDR3 nucleotides: TGTGCCACTCGGGACAGCTCCTACGAGCAGTACTTC. Using reference TRBV2 and TRBJ2-7 for the parts outside the CDR3, the full variable domain is EPEVTQTPSHQVTQMGQEVILRCVPISNHLYFYWYRQILGQKVEFLVSFYNNEISEKSEIFDDQFSVERPDGSNFTLKIRSTKLEDSAMYFCATRDSSYEQYFGPGTRLTVT.